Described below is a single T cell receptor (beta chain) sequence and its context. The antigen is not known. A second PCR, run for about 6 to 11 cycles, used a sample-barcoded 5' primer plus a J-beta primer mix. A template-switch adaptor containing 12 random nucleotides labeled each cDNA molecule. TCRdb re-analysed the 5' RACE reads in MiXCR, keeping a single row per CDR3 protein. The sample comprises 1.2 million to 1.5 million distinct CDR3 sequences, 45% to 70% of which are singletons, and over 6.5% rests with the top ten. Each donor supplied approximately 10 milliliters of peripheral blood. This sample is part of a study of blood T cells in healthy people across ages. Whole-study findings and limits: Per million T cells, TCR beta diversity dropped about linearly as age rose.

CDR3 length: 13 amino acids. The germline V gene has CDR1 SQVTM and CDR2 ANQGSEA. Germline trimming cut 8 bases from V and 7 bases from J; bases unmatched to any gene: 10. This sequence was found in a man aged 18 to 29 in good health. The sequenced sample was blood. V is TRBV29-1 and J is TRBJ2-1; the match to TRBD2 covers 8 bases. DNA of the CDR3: TGCAGCACTAGCGGCCCCCTGGGGAATGAGCAGTTCTTC. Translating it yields CSTSGPLGNEQFF.